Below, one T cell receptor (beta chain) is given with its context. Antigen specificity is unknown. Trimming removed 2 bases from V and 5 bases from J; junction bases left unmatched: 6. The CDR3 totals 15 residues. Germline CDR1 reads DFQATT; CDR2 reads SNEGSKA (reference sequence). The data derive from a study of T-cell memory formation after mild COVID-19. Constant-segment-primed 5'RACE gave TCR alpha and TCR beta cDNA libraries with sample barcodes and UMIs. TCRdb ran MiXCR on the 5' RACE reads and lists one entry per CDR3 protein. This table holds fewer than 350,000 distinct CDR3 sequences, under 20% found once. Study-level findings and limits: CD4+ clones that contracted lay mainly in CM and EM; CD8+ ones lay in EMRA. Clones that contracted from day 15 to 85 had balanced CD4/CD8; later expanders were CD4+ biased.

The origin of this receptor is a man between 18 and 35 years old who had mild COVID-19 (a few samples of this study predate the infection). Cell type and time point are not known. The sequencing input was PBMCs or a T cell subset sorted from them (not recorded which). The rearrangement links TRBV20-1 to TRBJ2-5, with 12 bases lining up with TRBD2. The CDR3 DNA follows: TGCAGTGCTAGACTAGCGGGGGGGACCGGGGAGACCCAGTACTTC. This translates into CSARLAGGTGETQYF.